A selection of T cell receptor beta chains follows, all from one sample in a study of T cells in Graves' hyperthyroidism and ophthalmopathy. TCRdb recomputed calls from the multiplex PCR reads with MiXCR, one row per CDR3 protein. The profile shows hundreds of thousands of distinct CDR3 sequences, more than 14% of them singletons. The sample was blood. The receptors were sampled from a woman aged 45-59 years with Graves' ophthalmopathy. Each CDR3 is given with its conserved first and last residue. Fields, in order: V gene, D gene, clone size, J gene, CDR3 DNA, CDR3 protein. A D gene is named only where the DNA matches it firmly. Rows give clone size only sometimes, using once, few, many, or a class for an expanded clone.

TRBV4-3	TRBD2	many	TRBJ2-7	TGCGCCAGCAGCCAAGTTGGGGGGGGCGAGCAGTACTTC	CASSQVGGGEQYF
TRBV10-2	NA	NA	TRBJ2-3	TGCGCCAGCAGTGACGGGAGTGGCACAGATACGCAGTATTTT	CASSDGSGTDTQYF
TRBV28	NA	many	TRBJ2-3	TGTGCCAGCACCCCTCCAGTCTCCTCTAGCACAGATACGCAGTATTTT	CASTPPVSSSTDTQYF
TRBV6-6	NA	few	TRBJ2-4	TGTGCCAGCAGTTACTCGGGCACAAAGCTAGCCAAAAACATTCAGTACTTC	CASSYSGTKLAKNIQYF
TRBV24-1	NA	few	TRBJ2-1	TGTGCCACCAGCGAAAGACACGACAATGAGCAGTTCTTC	CATSERHDNEQFF
TRBV29-1	NA	many	TRBJ2-3	TGCAGCGTTGAAGGGCAAAGAACTAGCACAGATACGCAGTATTTT	CSVEGQRTSTDTQYF
TRBV4-2	NA	NA	TRBJ1-6	TGTGCCAGCAGCCAAGAATCCGCGTTAAACAATTCACCCCTCCACTTT	CASSQESALNNSPLHF
TRBV20-1	TRBD2	many	TRBJ2-7	TGCAGTGCTAGTATACTCGCCAAAAGGCAGCTAGCGGGAGTTCACGAGCAGTACTTC	CSASILAKRQLAGVHEQYF
TRBV6-1	TRBD2	many	TRBJ2-1	TGTGCCAGCAGTGAAGGACTAGCGAATGAGCAGTTCTTC	CASSEGLANEQFF
TRBV11-3	TRBD2	few	TRBJ2-7	TGTGCCAGCACAACTAGCGGGGACGTCTGGGAGCAGTACTTC	CASTTSGDVWEQYF
TRBV2	NA	many	TRBJ2-1	TGTGCCAGCAGTGAAGGGAATGAGCAGTTCTTC	CASSEGNEQFF
TRBV7-8	NA	many	TRBJ2-3	TGTGCCAGCAGCTTAGCAACCAGAGATACGCAGTATTTT	CASSLATRDTQYF
TRBV28	NA	NA	TRBJ1-6	TGTGCCAGCAGTTTATGGGGGAGCGTTTCGAATTCACCCCTCCACTTT	CASSLWGSVSNSPLHF
TRBV12-3/TRBV12-4	TRBD2	many	TRBJ2-3	TGTGCCAGCAGGCCCTGGGCGGGAGGGCCTAATTCAGTCACAGATACGCAGTATTTT	CASRPWAGGPNSVTDTQYF
TRBV28	NA	many	TRBJ1-2	TGTGCCAGCAGTGCCCCTGGAACAAACTATGGCTACACCTTC	CASSAPGTNYGYTF
TRBV4-3	NA	few	TRBJ1-5	TGCGCCAGCAGCCAAGATCGGGCGGGGAATCAGCCCCAGCATTTT	CASSQDRAGNQPQHF
TRBV24-1	NA	few	TRBJ2-1	TGTGCCACCAGTGACCCTAATAACGGGTGGGGGCAGTTCTTC	CATSDPNNGWGQFF
TRBV28	TRBD1	many	TRBJ2-5	TGTGCCAGCAGCCCCTTGATGAGGGGGCGCAGGGAGACCCAGTACTTC	CASSPLMRGRRETQYF
TRBV28	NA	once	TRBJ1-1	TGTGCCAGCAGTTACCCGTCCCGGGCCACTGAAGCTTTCTTT	CASSYPSRATEAFF
TRBV18	TRBD2	many	TRBJ2-5	TGTGCCAGCTCACCAGGGATAGCGGGCCTCCAGGAGACCCAGTACTTC	CASSPGIAGLQETQYF
TRBV7-3	NA	NA	TRBJ2-2	TGTGCCAGCAGCGTATTGGAGGGCCGATTGAACACCGGGGAGCTGTTTTTT	CASSVLEGRLNTGELFF
TRBV5-1	NA	many	TRBJ1-1	TGCGCCAGCAGCTTGTCCGGGACATCGAATGAAGCTTTCTTT	CASSLSGTSNEAFF
TRBV20-1	NA	many	TRBJ2-3	TGCAGTGCTAGAGAAGGGTCTTGGGGGGCGCACACAGATACGCAGTATTTT	CSAREGSWGAHTDTQYF
TRBV6-5	NA	many	TRBJ1-1	TGTGCCAGCAGTTACTCCCACTTGGGGAACACTGAAGCTTTCTTT	CASSYSHLGNTEAFF
TRBV30	NA	many	TRBJ1-1	TGTGCCTGGAGGGGCATCTCCAAGAACACTGAAGCTTTCTTT	CAWRGISKNTEAFF
TRBV28	NA	many	TRBJ2-7	TGTGCCAGCAGTCTTAGGTCCGAGCAGTACTTC	CASSLRSEQYF
TRBV2	TRBD2	few	TRBJ2-7	TGTGCCAGCAGGCGACCTAGCGGGAGAGAGGGGCTCGAGCAATACTTC	CASRRPSGREGLEQYF
TRBV29-1	TRBD2	many	TRBJ2-1	TGCAGCGTTCGGGCTAGCGGGAGGGCCAATGAGCAGTTCTTC	CSVRASGRANEQFF
TRBV7-2	TRBD2	many	TRBJ2-7	TGTGCCAGCAGCTTAGTCCTAGCGGGAGCATACGAGCAGTACTTC	CASSLVLAGAYEQYF
TRBV6-5	NA	many	TRBJ2-7	TGTGCCAGCAGTTACTCCAAACAGGTAGTCTACGAGCAGTACTTC	CASSYSKQVVYEQYF
TRBV10-3	TRBD2	NA	TRBJ2-1	TGTGCCATCAGGGGTGTAGCGGGAGGGAGGACTTCGAATGAGCAGTTCTTC	CAIRGVAGGRTSNEQFF
TRBV27	TRBD1	few	TRBJ1-2	TGTGCCAGCAGAGACAGGGGGACGTCTTTCTATGGCTACACCTTC	CASRDRGTSFYGYTF
TRBV3-1	TRBD2	NA	TRBJ2-1	TGTGCCAGCAGCCTGGGACTAGCGGACTTCTCCTACAATGAGCAGTTCTTC	CASSLGLADFSYNEQFF
TRBV20-1	NA	NA	TRBJ1-4	TGCAGTGCTAGCAGCCCGACAGCAACTAATGAAAAACTGTTTTTT	CSASSPTATNEKLFF
TRBV24-1	TRBD1	few	TRBJ2-1	TGTGCCACCAGTGGCCGGGACAGGGGATCCTACAATGAGCAGTTCTTC	CATSGRDRGSYNEQFF
TRBV19	NA	NA	TRBJ2-1	TGTGCCAGTAGCGATAAGCGGACCTTTTACAATGAGCAGTTCTTC	CASSDKRTFYNEQFF
TRBV14	NA	NA	TRBJ2-7	TGTGCCGGCAGCCAAGATCGCCAGGGGGGGACCTACGAGCAGTACTTC	CAGSQDRQGGTYEQYF
TRBV28	TRBD1	few	TRBJ1-6	TGTGCCAGCATCGGGAGTTGGGACAGGGGATACTCACCCCTCCACTTT	CASIGSWDRGYSPLHF
TRBV3-1	NA	NA	TRBJ2-5	TGTGCCAGCAGTCAAACCGGGATCTTTTTGGTGTACTTC	CASSQTGIFLVYF
TRBV6-6	TRBD2	many	TRBJ2-5	TGTGCCAGCAGTTACTCGACGGGCGGGAGTTGGCAAGAGACCCAGTACTTC	CASSYSTGGSWQETQYF
TRBV9	NA	NA	TRBJ2-1	TGTGCCAGCAGCGTAGTTGGCGATGAGCAGTTCTTC	CASSVVGDEQFF
TRBV28	TRBD1	many	TRBJ1-1	TGTGCCAGCAGGCCCGACAGGGCGAACACTGAAGCTTTCTTT	CASRPDRANTEAFF
TRBV10-3	NA	many	TRBJ2-7	TGTGCCATCAGTGAACGCAGTCCCTACGAGCAGTACTTC	CAISERSPYEQYF
TRBV28	NA	many	TRBJ2-7	TGTGCCAGCAGCCTGAGAGGGTACTCCTACGAGCAGTACTTC	CASSLRGYSYEQYF
TRBV15	NA	few	TRBJ2-2	TGTGCCACCAGCAATGGCGGGACCCCCCCCGGGGAGCTGTTTTTT	CATSNGGTPPGELFF
TRBV28	NA	many	TRBJ2-2	TGTGCCAGCAGTCGGGACAACGCGAACACCGGGGAGCTGTTTTTT	CASSRDNANTGELFF
TRBV12-3/TRBV12-4	TRBD1	NA	TRBJ1-4	TGTGCCAGCAAACAGGGGGTATGGGATGAAAAACTGTTTTTT	CASKQGVWDEKLFF
TRBV5-6	NA	many	TRBJ2-3	TGTGCCAGCAGCTTGGGTTGGCGACCCACAGATACGCAGTATTTT	CASSLGWRPTDTQYF
TRBV9	NA	few	TRBJ1-1	TGTGCCAGCAGCGCTCAGGACAGTAGGAACACTGAAGCTTTCTTT	CASSAQDSRNTEAFF
TRBV7-8	NA	many	TRBJ2-7	TGTGCCAGCAGCTTAGGAGCGCGGACTAAGCACGAGCAGTACTTC	CASSLGARTKHEQYF
TRBV2	NA	few	TRBJ2-7	TGTGCCAGCAAACTGGAGTACGGCGAGCAGTACTTC	CASKLEYGEQYF
TRBV28	NA	many	TRBJ2-1	TGTGCCAGCCACATGGATTCCGGGGAGCAGTTCTTC	CASHMDSGEQFF